The clone carrying this T cell receptor (beta chain) was recorded only once. This record belongs to a study of blood T cells in healthy people across ages. Together with a sample-barcoded 5' primer, a J-beta primer mix was included in a second PCR lasting roughly 6 to 12 cycles. In TCRdb, the 5' RACE reads were re-called with MiXCR into one record per CDR3 protein. This table has 1.5 million to 2 million distinct CDR3 sequences, roughly 27% appearing once. The CDR3 sequence is 15 residues long. From germline, CDR1 is ENHRY and CDR2 SYGVKD. Specimen: blood. The chain carries TRBV10-3 and TRBJ2-5, with TRBD1 matching over 8 bases. The J call may be wrong; the DNA end is better matched by TRBJ2-7. This clonotype was obtained from a woman in her 30s in good health. The CDR3 DNA is TGTGCCATCAGTGGAGGGGCAGGGGGCAGGGACGAGCAGTACTTC. Encoded protein: CAISGGAGGRDEQYF.